These 26 T cell receptor beta chains came from one sample sequenced in a study of blood T cell repertoires in COVID-19. Sequencing was performed with immunoSEQ multiplex PCR; in TCRdb, only in-frame clones are kept and a portion is missing. The data hold a few hundred thousand clones, with approximately 88% observed a single time. The sample consisted of peripheral blood. The receptors here all came from a woman aged 40-49 years who had recovered from COVID-19.

The chain employs TRBV19 and TRBJ2-1, with 11 positions matching TRBD1. Per germline, CDR1 LNHDA and CDR2 SQIVND (reference sequence). This CDR3 has 15 residues. The junction had 4 bases not matched to a gene; V was cut back by 6 bases and J by 3 bases. CDR3 residues: CASSSDRGRYNEQFF. CDR3 DNA sequence: TGTGCCAGTAGCTCGGACAGGGGGCGCTACAATGAGCAGTTCTTC.

This clone occurred a few times. The rearrangement uses TRBV6-1 and TRBJ2-2; D gene ambiguous. Germline CDR1 and CDR2: MNHNS and SASEGT. V gave up 2 bases and J gave up 6 bases, with 7 bases separating them. The CDR3 is made up of 13 amino acids. The CDR3 sequence is CASSEFGAGELFF. Written as DNA, the CDR3 is TGTGCCAGCAGTGAATTTGGAGCCGGGGAGCTGTTTTTT.

V gene TRBV30 combines with J gene TRBJ2-2; weak D call: TRBD1 (6 bases). Germline V gives CDR1 GTSNPN, CDR2 SVGIG (reference sequence). This CDR3 contains 13 residues. Deletions cut 3 bases from V and 4 bases from J, with 9 bases between. CDR3 in amino acids: CAWRQGSTGELFF. CDR3 nucleotides: TGTGCCTGGAGACAGGGTAGCACCGGGGAGCTGTTTTTT.

For this clone: Other DNA variants within this sample encode the same CDR3. The chain links TRBV19 to TRBJ2-7, with D maybe TRBD1 (5 bases). Between the trimmed V and J ends, which lost 6 bases and 2 bases, there was a span of 5 bases. CDR3 length: 11 residues. Germline V gene sequence: CDR1 LNHDA, CDR2 SQIVND (reference sequence). CDR3 amino acids: CASRGAYEQYF. CDR3 DNA: TGTGCCAGTAGAGGGGCCTACGAGCAGTACTTC.

V gene TRBV28 combines with J gene TRBJ1-2; 11 bases match TRBD1. The CDR3 covers 15 residues. Germline V gene data show CDR1 as MDHEN and CDR2 as SYDVKM. The J segment lost 8 bases and the V segment lost 4 bases, leaving 9 bases of the junction unmatched. CDR3 sequence (DNA): TGTGCCAGCAGTTGGGGACAGGGGGTGTCGAGAGGCTACACCTTC. It is translated as CASSWGQGVSRGYTF.

The chain has TRBV19 and TRBJ2-7, with 7 bases matching TRBD2. CDR1 and CDR2 from the germline V gene are LNHDA and SQIVND (reference sequence). Germline trimming cut 1 base from V and 2 bases from J; bases unmatched to any gene: 5. The CDR3 loop spans 15 amino acids. The CDR3, as DNA: TGTGCCAGTAGTATAGGAGCGGGGTCGGCCTACGAGCAGTACTTC. Translation: CASSIGAGSAYEQYF.

The chain recombines TRBV27 with TRBJ1-1; 7 bases map to TRBD1. There are 15 residues in the CDR3. Germline trimming cut 0 bases from V and 5 bases from J; bases unmatched to any gene: 6. Germline values: CDR1 MNHEY, CDR2 SMNVEV (reference sequence). CDR3 coding DNA: TGTGCCAGCAGTTTATCGCAGACAGGGCAGACTGAAGCTTTCTTT. This encodes CASSLSQTGQTEAFF.

The chain is built from TRBV19 and TRBJ1-5, with D maybe TRBD1 (5 bases). CDR1 is LNHDA, CDR2 SQIVND, per germline (reference sequence). The V end lost 4 bases, the J end lost 4 bases, and 11 bases lay between the germline ends. This CDR3 comprises 14 residues. The chain's CDR3 is CASSTGTDNQPQHF. The CDR3 DNA follows: TGTGCCAGTAGTACCGGGACTGATAATCAGCCCCAGCATTTT.

The chain employs TRBV9 and TRBJ2-3; the D gene is possibly TRBD2 (5 bases). The CDR3 is made up of 16 amino acids. Per the germline V gene, CDR1 is SGDLS and CDR2 is YYNGEE. V lost 2 bases, J lost 6 bases, and 19 bases lay in between. DNA for the CDR3: TGTGCCAGCAGCGTTCCGCGTGAGGGCCCCCTCGATACGCAGTATTTT. The encoded protein is CASSVPREGPLDTQYF.

This rearrangement joins TRBV6-1 to TRBJ2-3, with unresolved D. The CDR3 loop spans 14 amino acids. Germline loops: CDR1 MNHNS, CDR2 SASEGT. V dropped 3 bases and J dropped 1 base, with 8 bases sitting between them. The CDR3 loop reads CASSEGSRTDTQYF. CDR3 coding DNA: TGTGCCAGCAGTGAGGGCTCCCGCACAGATACGCAGTATTTT.

This chain connects TRBV19 to TRBJ1-2; TRBD1 is a possible D gene (6 bases). The ends were cut back, 1 base at V and 7 bases at J, with 16 bases in the middle. This CDR3 has 15 amino acids. Germline V gene lookup returns CDR1 LNHDA and CDR2 SQIVND (reference sequence). The CDR3, as DNA: TGTGCCAGTAGTATAGCGGAGCAAACAGGGCGTGGCTACACCTTC. The encoded protein is CASSIAEQTGRGYTF.

The chain combines TRBV7-2 with TRBJ1-5; TRBD1 is a possible D gene (5 bases). The CDR3 is 14 amino acids. The V end was cut by 5 bases, the J end by 3 bases, with 11 bases between. In germline, CDR1 is SGHTA, CDR2 FQGNSA. CDR3 sequence reads: CASSQGTSNQPQHF. The CDR3 DNA reads as TGTGCCAGCAGCCAAGGGACTTCCAATCAGCCCCAGCATTTT.

The chain employs TRBV10-3 and TRBJ2-3; 8 positions match TRBD2. The germline V gene has CDR1 ENHRY and CDR2 SYGVKD. Unmatched junction bases numbered 9, after V lost 6 bases and J lost 4 bases. The CDR3 runs to 15 residues. The CDR3 reads CAISSGLGGADTQYF. The CDR3 bases are TGTGCCATCAGCTCGGGACTAGGCGGTGCAGATACGCAGTATTTT.

The sample holds one count of this clone. The chain couples TRBV30 to TRBJ2-7; 7 nucleotides align to TRBD2. The J segment lost 2 bases and the V segment lost 5 bases, leaving 9 bases of the junction unmatched. The germline V gene has CDR1 GTSNPN and CDR2 SVGIG (reference sequence). The CDR3 spans 14 residues. The CDR3 spells CAWAPGGRTYEQYF. In DNA, the CDR3 is TGTGCCTGGGCCCCGGGGGGAAGAACCTACGAGCAGTACTTC.

This chain links TRBV7-9 with TRBJ2-3, with D perhaps matching TRBD2 (6 bases). The V and J ends lost 5 bases and 1 base respectively, with 16 bases between them. The CDR3 sequence is 16 residues long. Germline V gene sequence: CDR1 SEHNR, CDR2 FQNEAQ (reference sequence). The CDR3 sequence is CASSPFGASGTDTQYF. DNA for the CDR3: TGTGCCAGCAGCCCCTTTGGGGCTAGCGGCACAGATACGCAGTATTTT.

CDR3 in DNA: TGTGCCAGCAGCGGCTCACTAGGCGGGAGCTCCTACGAGCAGTACTTC. Protein sequence: CASSGSLGGSSYEQYF. The J gene is TRBJ2-7, the V gene TRBV13; 7 bases agree with TRBD2. The CDR3 is made up of 16 amino acids. Unmatched junction bases numbered 10, after V lost 5 bases and J lost 0 bases. The V gene's germline CDR1 is PRHDT and CDR2 FYEKMQ (reference sequence).

Turning to this clone: The same CDR3 arises from other DNA sequences in this sample as well. V is TRBV5-1 and J is TRBJ2-2; D is unclear. This CDR3 spans 14 amino acids. Germline V gives CDR1 SGHRS, CDR2 YFSETQ. Trimming stripped 0 bases from V and 3 bases from J, with 6 bases between. The CDR3: CASSLGQDTGELFF. CDR3 coding DNA: TGCGCCAGCAGCTTGGGTCAGGACACCGGGGAGCTGTTTTTT.

The rearrangement uses TRBV30 and TRBJ2-3; TRBD2 agrees at 8 bases. The germline gives CDR1 GTSNPN, CDR2 SVGIG (reference sequence). The CDR3 contains 16 residues. Trimming at V came to 3 bases and at J to 5 bases, leaving 13 bases not matched to a gene. The CDR3 coding sequence is TGTGCCTGGAGCTCCCAAAGGGCGGGAGGTTTAGATACGCAGTATTTT. Encoded protein: CAWSSQRAGGLDTQYF. The full variable domain, its missing parts supplied by reference TRBV30 and TRBJ2-3, is SQTIHQWPATLVQPVGSPLSLECTVEGTSNPNLYWYRQAAGRGLQLLFYSVGIGQISSEVPQNLSASRPQDRQFILSSKKLLLSDSGFYLCAWSSQRAGGLDTQYFGPGTRLTVL.

The V call is TRBV3-1 (or the pseudogene TRBV3-2), the J call TRBJ2-7; TRBD2 agrees at 8 bases. The CDR3 is 15 amino acids. V shed 4 bases, J shed 5 bases, and the junction held 10 bases outside the gene matches. Germline V gene lookup returns CDR1 LGHDT and CDR2 YNNKEL (reference sequence). CDR3 region: CASSPGVAGRDEQYF. In DNA form, the CDR3 reads TGTGCCAGCAGCCCCGGGGTAGCGGGAAGGGACGAGCAGTACTTC.

The chain is built from TRBV19 and TRBJ1-5; 8 nucleotides agree with TRBD1. Germline-derived CDR1 and CDR2 are LNHDA and SQIVND (reference sequence). The CDR3 spans 17 residues. Trimming cost V 5 bases and J 0 bases; bases outside gene matches: 9. CDR3 in DNA: TGTGCCAGTAGTCCACAGGGACAGGATTATAGCAATCAGCCCCAGCATTTT. This codes for CASSPQGQDYSNQPQHF.

The gene calls are TRBV6-5 and TRBJ1-1; 7 nucleotides match TRBD1. J was trimmed by 0 bases and V by 6 bases; bases with no gene match: 1. CDR3 length: 13 amino acids. Germline V CDR1 and CDR2: MNHEY, SVGAGI. CDR3 nucleotide sequence: TGTGCCAGCAGAACAGGGGTGAACACTGAAGCTTTCTTT. The encoded protein is CASRTGVNTEAFF.

This clone was observed a single time. The chain employs TRBV30 and TRBJ2-7; 7 bases are a match to TRBD2. The CDR3 sequence is 15 residues long. Germline loops: CDR1 GTSNPN, CDR2 SVGIG (reference sequence). V was clipped by 0 bases and J by 1 base; unmatched bases: 6. The CDR3 loop reads CAWSVRGSGSYEQYF. Here the CDR3 DNA reads TGTGCCTGGAGTGTACGCGGGAGTGGGTCCTACGAGCAGTACTTC.

The chain uses TRBV19 and TRBJ2-4; D is possibly TRBD1 (6 bases). The CDR3 is made up of 14 amino acids. CDR1 and CDR2 (germline): LNHDA, SQIVND (reference sequence). Trimming stripped 3 bases from V and 0 bases from J, with 6 bases between. In nucleotides, the CDR3 is TGTGCCAGTAGTATGGGGGCAGCCAAAAACATTCAGTACTTC. Its translation: CASSMGAAKNIQYF.

The V gene is TRBV27, the J gene TRBJ2-1, with TRBD2 identical over 12 bases. Trimming removed 0 bases from V and 6 bases from J; junction bases left unmatched: 12. Germline lookup yields CDR1 MNHEY and CDR2 SMNVEV (reference sequence). The CDR3 consists of 19 residues. The chain's CDR3 is CASSLSRLFSSGRGNEQFF. The CDR3 DNA is TGTGCCAGCAGTTTATCCCGTCTATTTTCTAGCGGGAGGGGCAATGAGCAGTTCTTC.

The chain employs TRBV30 and TRBJ2-7, with TRBD2 matching over 14 bases. J lost 0 bases, V lost 5 bases, and 0 bases had no gene match. CDR1 is GTSNPN and CDR2 is SVGIG in the germline V gene (reference sequence). CDR3 size: 14 residues. This chain's CDR3 is CAWGTSGGSYEQYF. For the CDR3, the DNA is TGTGCCTGGGGGACTAGCGGGGGCTCCTACGAGCAGTACTTC.

This rearrangement joins TRBV30 to TRBJ1-4; D call uncertain. Trimming cost V 4 bases and J 6 bases, with 12 bases left between them. The germline gives CDR1 GTSNPN, CDR2 SVGIG (reference sequence). CDR3 length: 13 residues. The CDR3 is CAWNPSRDEKLFF. The CDR3 region has the DNA TGTGCCTGGAACCCCTCGAGGGATGAAAAACTGTTTTTT.